This T cell receptor beta chain is drawn from a study of blood T cell repertoires in COVID-19. The protocol was immunoSEQ multiplex PCR, while the TCRdb copy is restricted to in-frame clones and leaves out a portion. The sample consists of 400,000 to 500,000 clones, 70% to 90% of them appearing once. This CDR3 comprises 13 residues. Trimming took 5 bases from V and 4 from J; bases not matched to a gene: 3. Germline values: CDR1 PRHDT, CDR2 FYEKMQ (reference sequence). Everyone who took part was roughly 18 to 90 years old, and they came from 20 to 25 US areas. Cohorts were determined from participant-reported clinical history. The study recruited exposed participants who had met a COVID-19 case within 2 weeks before entry.

Sequenced sample: PBMCs or T cells enriched from blood (not recorded which). The chain couples TRBV13 to TRBJ2-5, with 8 positions matching TRBD2. This TCR was sampled from a young woman who had been exposed to COVID-19. The CDR3 nucleotides are TGTGCCAGCAGCCGCAGCGGGGGAGAGACCCAGTACTTC. It translates to CASSRSGGETQYF. Supplemented by reference TRBV13 and TRBJ2-5, the full variable domain reads AAGVIQSPRHLIKEKRETATLKCYPIPRHDTVYWYQQGPGQDPQFLISFYEKMQSDKGSIPDRFSAQQFSDYHSELNMSSLELGDSALYFCASSRSGGETQYFGPGTRLLVL.